The T cell receptor (beta chain) described here comes from a study of radiation and T cells in renal cell carcinoma. Study background: Nephrectomy followed 15 Gy stereotactic body radiation by 4 weeks.

Notes on the study in general: Top tumor clonotypes rose in blood 2 weeks post-radiation, then contracted. Baseline intratumoral clonotype presence is unknown without pretreatment biopsies.

Turning to this clone: Antigen unknown.

Regarding time point: baseline pretreatment blood. Documented treatment: 15 Gy SBRT to primary tumor, nephrectomy 4 weeks later. This renal cell carcinoma was of the clear cell type. Clones were sequenced by immunoSEQ multiplex PCR, and TCRdb holds only the in-frame ones, with some missing. The profile covers about 130,000 clones, with 70% to 90% appearing a single time and approximately 12% taken by the ten largest. The sample was blood, taken from a patient whose treatment included radiotherapy and nephrectomy. This clonotype was obtained from a woman aged 45-65 years with renal cell carcinoma.

The CDR3: CASSQAGGNSGNTIYF. For the CDR3, the DNA is TGTGCCAGCAGCCAAGCAGGCGGGAACTCTGGAAACACCATATATTTT. The V call is TRBV4-2, the J call TRBJ1-3; no clear D gene. V lost 1 base and J 0 bases, leaving 10 bases between the germline ends. Germline V CDR1 and CDR2: LGHNA, YNFKEQ. CDR3 length: 16 amino acids.